This TCR beta chain was sequenced for a study of monozygotic twins with inflammatory bowel disease. Study-wide points: Discordant twins had repertoire similarity that did not differ from that of concordant twins, possibly from limited power.

The CDR3 contains 13 residues. CDR1 is SQVTM and CDR2 is ANQGSEA in the germline V gene. A word on this clonotype: Its target is not known.

TCRdb re-called the 5' RACE reads and shows each CDR3 protein once, DNA omitted. The sample table includes approximately 400,000 distinct CDR3 sequences. The sequenced sample was blood. This rearrangement joins TRBV29-1 to TRBJ1-1; TCRdb indicates TRBD1, and absent DNA this call remains unverified. The receptor was isolated from a human donor with ulcerative colitis or Crohn's disease, or a healthy co-twin of an affected twin (not recorded which). CDR3 protein: CSVVSGQLSSAFF.